One and the same sample provided the 25 T cell receptor beta chains below, sequenced in a study of blood T cell repertoires in COVID-19. The data were produced by immunoSEQ multiplex PCR, yet TCRdb's version contains in-frame clones alone and is incomplete. The sample has about 50,000 clones, around 89% seen once. Sample: peripheral blood. The receptor source for this set is a human donor in a cohort sampled during active COVID-19.

V is TRBV7-9 and J is TRBJ1-2; TRBD1 agrees at 8 bases. This CDR3 contains 18 residues. The germline V gene encodes CDR1 SEHNR and CDR2 FQNEAQ (reference sequence). J gave up 1 base and V 0 bases, and 10 bases lay outside the gene matches. CDR3 nucleotide sequence: TGTGCCAGCAGCTTAGCGAGGACAGGGAGGGGTGATAACTATGGCTACACCTTC. Its translation is CASSLARTGRGDNYGYTF.

This chain joins TRBV10-2 and TRBJ2-7; 10 positions match TRBD2. V lost 5 bases and J lost 6; bases outside the gene matches: 16. Germline V CDR1 and CDR2: WSHSY, SAAADI. The CDR3 runs to 17 residues. The CDR3 DNA sequence: TGCGCCAGCAGTTCCCGCGATAGCGGGGGGCCTCTGGGCGAGCAGTACTTC. This codes for CASSSRDSGGPLGEQYF.

This clone was detected a few times. J is TRBJ2-7 and V is TRBV3-1 (or the pseudogene TRBV3-2), with 7 nucleotides matching TRBD1. This CDR3 spans 14 amino acids. The J segment lost 3 bases and the V segment lost 6 bases, leaving 8 bases of the junction unmatched. Germline CDR1 reads LGHDT; CDR2 reads YNNKEL (reference sequence). The CDR3 region has the DNA TGTGCCAGCAGTGCTCCGGGACAGAACTACGAGCAGTACTTC. Translated, it gives CASSAPGQNYEQYF.

The DNA of the CDR3 is TGTGCCAGCACCCGGGGGGAGGGCAGCCGGAACTATGGCTACACCTTC. It is translated as CASTRGEGSRNYGYTF. The chain has TRBV7-2 and TRBJ1-2, with D possibly being TRBD1 (5 bases). V lost 7 bases and J lost 2, with 20 bases in between. The CDR3 sequence is 16 residues long. From germline, CDR1 is SGHTA and CDR2 FQGNSA.

This clone came up once. The gene calls are TRBV3-1 (or the pseudogene TRBV3-2) and TRBJ2-3; 9 bases match TRBD2. Germline V gene data show CDR1 as LGHDT and CDR2 as YNNKEL (reference sequence). The CDR3 loop spans 14 amino acids. With 0 bases clipped from V and 12 bases from J, the junction kept 7 bases outside the gene matches. The DNA of the CDR3 is TGTGCCAGCAGCCAAGATACCGGGACTAGCATCCAGTATTTT. Residues: CASSQDTGTSIQYF.

The chain has TRBV2 and TRBJ1-4; no definite D call. Trimming took off 7 bases at V and 7 bases at J, with 16 bases between the two ends. The CDR3 is 14 amino acids. Germline CDR1 reads SNHLY; CDR2 reads FYNNEI. CDR3 sequence (DNA): TGTGCCAGCACGGGGAGGCTAAGTGGTGAAAAACTGTTTTTT. This sequence encodes CASTGRLSGEKLFF.

The chain combines TRBV19 with TRBJ2-2, with D possibly matching TRBD2 (7 bases). Germline lookup yields CDR1 LNHDA and CDR2 SQIVND (reference sequence). This CDR3 contains 17 residues. Deletions cut 5 bases from V and 3 bases from J, with 19 bases between. The CDR3 sequence is CASSVPQAGAHTGELFF. For the CDR3, the DNA is TGTGCCAGTAGTGTACCCCAGGCGGGGGCCCACACCGGGGAGCTGTTTTTT.

This clone has only one observation. This chain joins TRBV29-1 and TRBJ1-6; no firm D call. Trimming removed 0 bases at V and 10 bases at J, with 19 bases between. This CDR3 comprises 16 residues. The V gene's germline CDR1 is SQVTM and CDR2 ANQGSEA. The CDR3: CSVEDPPSGGESPLHF. Written as DNA, the CDR3 is TGCAGCGTTGAAGATCCCCCCTCAGGTGGTGAGTCACCCCTCCACTTT.

This clone is a singleton in its sample. This chain links TRBV11-1 with TRBJ2-5, with a possible D match to TRBD2 (6 bases). Looked up from germline, CDR1 is SGHAT and CDR2 is FQDESV (reference sequence). The V gene lost 5 bases and the J gene lost 5 bases, with 9 bases spanning the gap. The CDR3 sequence is 12 residues long. CDR3 in DNA: TGTGCCAGCAGCCCGGGGGTTGAGACCCAGTACTTC. The encoded protein is CASSPGVETQYF. The entire variable domain, with the rest obtained from reference TRBV11-1 and TRBJ2-5, is as follows: EAEVAQSPRYKITEKSQAVAFWCDPISGHATLYWYRQILGQGPELLVQFQDESVVDDSQLPKDRFSAERLKGVDSTLKIQPAELGDSAMYLCASSPGVETQYFGPGTRLLVL.

The chain is built from TRBV6-2 or TRBV6-3 and TRBJ2-5; D gene unclear. CDR1 and CDR2 from the germline V gene are MNHEY and SVGEGT. Deletions cut 5 bases from V and 2 bases from J, with 15 bases between. The CDR3 is 15 residues long. CDR3 loop: CASSEELLPQETQYF. CDR3 in DNA: TGTGCCAGCAGTGAGGAACTTCTTCCACAAGAGACCCAGTACTTC.

The chain has TRBV18 and TRBJ2-3, with a weak D call TRBD1 (6 bases). The CDR3 covers 16 residues. Germline CDR1 reads KGHSH; CDR2 reads LQKENI. Trimming pared 3 bases from V and 6 bases from J, leaving 19 bases between. The CDR3 is CASSPPGHAFTDTQYF. CDR3 bases: TGTGCCAGCTCACCGCCGGGACACGCGTTTACGGATACGCAGTATTTT.

The chain combines TRBV28 with TRBJ1-1; D is uncertain. Germline V CDR1 and CDR2: MDHEN, SYDVKM. The V end was cut by 5 bases, the J end by 1 base, with 14 bases between. The CDR3 is 15 residues long. The CDR3 bases are TGTGCCAGCAGTCCTAACACCGGGAGGAACACTGAAGCTTTCTTT. Its translation: CASSPNTGRNTEAFF.

This chain uses TRBV5-1 with TRBJ1-1, with 8 bases aligning to TRBD1. J was trimmed by 1 base and V by 4 bases; bases with no gene match: 6. Germline assignment: CDR1 SGHRS and CDR2 YFSETQ. The CDR3 covers 15 residues. Here the CDR3 DNA reads TGCGCCAGCAGCCCGTGGACAGGGAAGAACACTGAAGCTTTCTTT. It is translated as CASSPWTGKNTEAFF.

This rearrangement joins TRBV4-1 to TRBJ2-3; D gene uncertain. This CDR3 spans 16 amino acids. The V gene's germline CDR1 is MGHRA and CDR2 YSYEKL. Trimming cost V 0 bases and J 6 bases, with 16 bases left between them. DNA for the CDR3: TGCGCCAGCAGCCAAGACCGGCAGGCCCTTATGGATACGCAGTATTTT. Encoded protein: CASSQDRQALMDTQYF.

The J gene is TRBJ1-1, the V gene TRBV19, with TRBD1 identical over 9 bases. J was trimmed by 5 bases and V by 8 bases; bases with no gene match: 6. The CDR3 extends over 13 amino acids. CDR1 and CDR2 (germline): LNHDA, SQIVND (reference sequence). CDR3 region: CASETGGSTEAFF. In DNA, the CDR3 is TGTGCCAGTGAGACAGGGGGATCAACTGAAGCTTTCTTT.

The chain recombines TRBV2 with TRBJ2-7; weak D call: TRBD2 (5 bases). Trimming removed 5 bases at V and 7 bases at J, with 18 bases between. Germline lookup yields CDR1 SNHLY and CDR2 FYNNEI. The CDR3 runs 14 residues. This CDR3 is CASSPRITPGEQYF. The CDR3 DNA follows: TGTGCCAGCAGTCCTCGGATCACGCCGGGAGAGCAGTACTTC.

The genes are TRBV6-5 and TRBJ2-3; weak D call: TRBD2 (6 bases). Germline assignment: CDR1 MNHEY and CDR2 SVGAGI. V shed 7 bases and J shed 0 bases, with 11 bases lying between them. This CDR3 comprises 14 residues. CDR3 sequence: CASTFSGSTDTQYF. In DNA, the CDR3 is TGTGCCAGCACCTTTAGCGGTAGCACAGATACGCAGTATTTT.

This sequence joins TRBV5-1 and TRBJ2-5; the match to TRBD1 covers 8 bases. This CDR3 region has 16 residues. Looked up from germline, CDR1 is SGHRS and CDR2 is YFSETQ. J lost 5 bases, V lost 0 bases, and 9 bases had no gene match. The DNA of the CDR3 is TGCGCCAGCAGCTTGGTCGGGCAGGGGGCATGGGAGACCCAGTACTTC. It specifies CASSLVGQGAWETQYF.

CDR3 in amino acids: CASSLVSGGRGSPLHF. The DNA for the CDR3 is TGTGCCAGCAGCTTAGTTTCGGGGGGGCGCGGTTCACCCCTCCACTTT. This chain uses TRBV7-9 with TRBJ1-6; D is perhaps TRBD1 (6 bases). The CDR3 sequence is 16 residues long. Germline CDR1 reads SEHNR; CDR2 reads FQNEAQ (reference sequence). Trimming shortened V by 1 base and J by 9 bases, and 16 bases separated the two germline ends.

V is TRBV6-1 and J is TRBJ1-4; the D gene is possibly TRBD1 (6 bases). CDR3 length equals 15 residues. With 2 bases removed from V and 7 bases from J, the gap between germline ends came to 14 bases. Germline V gene data show CDR1 as MNHNS and CDR2 as SASEGT. The CDR3 DNA is TGTGCCAGCAGTGAATCGGGGGGGCTCCCTGAAAAACTGTTTTTT. Amino acid sequence: CASSESGGLPEKLFF.

V usage is TRBV4-3 and J usage is TRBJ1-2, with 10 bases matching TRBD1. CDR1 and CDR2 from the germline V gene are LGHNA and YSLEER. The V and J ends lost 0 bases and 0 bases, in that order; junction bases with no gene match: 4. CDR3 size: 17 residues. CDR3 sequence: CASSQDVGQGTNYGYTF. The DNA for the CDR3 is TGCGCCAGCAGCCAAGATGTGGGACAGGGGACTAACTATGGCTACACCTTC.

The V call is TRBV7-3, the J call TRBJ2-2; 7 positions match TRBD1. The CDR3 is 17 residues long. Germline lookup yields CDR1 SGHTA and CDR2 FQGTGA. Trimming took 4 bases from V and 2 from J; bases not matched to a gene: 10. Here the CDR3 reads CASSSFKQGPNTGELFF. For the CDR3, the DNA is TGTGCCAGCAGCTCCTTTAAACAGGGGCCCAACACCGGGGAGCTGTTTTTT.

This chain uses TRBV2 with TRBJ1-2; D ambiguous. V lost 2 bases, J lost 0 bases, and 7 bases lay in between. In germline, CDR1 is SNHLY, CDR2 FYNNEI. The CDR3 spans 14 residues. The chain's CDR3 is CASSELAPNYGYTF. The DNA for the CDR3 is TGTGCCAGCAGTGAACTAGCCCCTAACTATGGCTACACCTTC. Full variable domain (remainder filled in from reference TRBV2 and TRBJ1-2): EPEVTQTPSHQVTQMGQEVILRCVPISNHLYFYWYRQILGQKVEFLVSFYNNEISEKSEIFDDQFSVERPDGSNFTLKIRSTKLEDSAMYFCASSELAPNYGYTFGSGTRLTVV.

Points on this clone: The junction shows a germline mismatch at one end, possibly a read error. The CDR3 coding sequence is TGTGCTAGCAGCTCAGCTAGCGCCTCCTACAATGAGCAGTTCTTC. Encoded protein: CASSSASASYNEQFF. The V and J genes are TRBV7-7 and TRBJ2-1; D may be TRBD2 (6 bases). CDR1 and CDR2 (germline): SSHAT, FNYEAQ (reference sequence). The CDR3 extends over 15 amino acids.

This clone is a singleton in its sample. The chain carries TRBV7-2 and TRBJ2-1; D remains ambiguous. V was clipped by 1 base and J by 5 bases, with 15 bases between them. The germline V gene encodes CDR1 SGHTA and CDR2 FQGNSA. This CDR3 is 16 amino acids long. CDR3 residues: CASSLVVLSRNNEQFF. CDR3 coding DNA: TGTGCCAGCAGCTTAGTGGTACTGAGTCGTAACAATGAGCAGTTCTTC.